The 7 T cell receptor beta chains in this list originate from one sample, sequenced in a study of T cell repertoires in cytomegalovirus infection. Via MiXCR, TCRdb re-called the reads, giving one row per CDR3 protein. The sample includes hundreds of thousands of distinct CDR3 sequences, more than 9% of them seen just once. Specimen: PBMCs. Receptor source: a human donor in good health (CMV status not recorded). Some clones in this sample may be carry-over from other donors' samples.

This clonotype occurred many times. This rearrangement joins TRBV7-2 to TRBJ2-6, with a weak D call TRBD1 (5 bases). V was cut by 5 bases and J by 4 bases, with 9 bases left in between. Germline CDR1 reads SGHTA; CDR2 reads FQGNSA. CDR3 length equals 14 residues. CDR3 in amino acids: CASSQAGGANVLTF. The CDR3 DNA reads TGTGCCAGCAGCCAGGCAGGGGGGGCCAACGTCCTGACTTTC. Supplemented by reference TRBV7-2 and TRBJ2-6, the full variable domain reads GAGVSQSPSNKVTEKGKDVELRCDPISGHTALYWYRQSLGQGLEFLIYFQGNSAPDKSGLPSDRFSAERTGGSVSTLTIQRTQQEDSAVYLCASSQAGGANVLTFGAGSRLTVL.

The rearrangement uses TRBV5-1 and TRBJ2-2, with a possible D match to TRBD2 (6 bases). The CDR3 is 12 residues long. V lost 7 bases and J 6 bases, leaving 10 bases between the germline ends. CDR1 SGHRS and CDR2 YFSETQ come from the germline V gene. CDR3 residues: CASRLDSGELFF. CDR3 coding DNA: TGCGCCAGCCGACTAGATTCCGGGGAGCTGTTTTTT.

This clonotype occurred a few times. The chain is built from TRBV6-2 or TRBV6-3 and TRBJ2-1; a weak D match, TRBD2 (6 bases). This CDR3 is built from 14 residues. In germline, CDR1 is MNHEY, CDR2 SVGEGT. V was cut by 6 bases and J by 6 bases, with 15 bases left in between. The CDR3 reads CASRPSGSGNEQFF. CDR3 nucleotide sequence: TGTGCCAGCAGACCCTCCGGGAGCGGCAATGAGCAGTTCTTC.

This clonotype appeared a few times. The chain links TRBV5-8 to TRBJ1-4; 10 positions agree with TRBD1. Germline loops: CDR1 SGHTS, CDR2 YDEGEE. The junction had 5 bases not matched to a gene; V was cut back by 5 bases and J by 7 bases. This CDR3 comprises 14 residues. This CDR3 reads CASSTRDRGEKLFF. DNA of the CDR3: TGTGCCAGCAGTACCCGGGACAGGGGTGAAAAACTGTTTTTT.

This clonotype has more than one count but fewer than ten. This chain links TRBV20-1 with TRBJ1-5, with 7 bases that match TRBD1. The CDR3 length is 15 residues. CDR1 DFQATT and CDR2 SNEGSKA come from the germline V gene (reference sequence). With V trimmed by 5 bases and J by 3 bases, 10 bases remained unmatched. CDR3 coding DNA: TGCAGTGCTTCTCGGGGACAGAAGACCAATCAGCCCCAGCATTTT. It encodes CSASRGQKTNQPQHF.

There are a few counts of this clonotype. The V gene is TRBV20-1, the J gene TRBJ2-2, with 8 bases that match TRBD2. Trimming at V came to 6 bases and at J to 8 bases, leaving 14 bases not matched to a gene. The length of the CDR3 is 15 residues. CDR1 DFQATT and CDR2 SNEGSKA come from the germline V gene (reference sequence). The CDR3: CSARRAGGKVGELFF. The CDR3 bases are TGCAGTGCAAGAAGGGCGGGAGGAAAAGTAGGGGAGCTGTTTTTT.

The chain recombines TRBV14 with TRBJ1-2; tentatively, D is TRBD1 (6 bases). Per the germline V gene, CDR1 is SGHDN and CDR2 is FVKESK. The CDR3 runs 14 residues. V gave up 4 bases and J gave up 6 bases, with 15 bases separating them. CDR3 loop: CASSPQQGGNGYTF. In nucleotides, the CDR3 is TGTGCCAGCAGCCCCCAACAGGGAGGTAATGGCTACACCTTC.